A single TCR beta chain is shown here with its context. Amplification of TCR beta CDR3 regions was performed using RNA transcripts as template. Using the HTBI primer set, a first-round RT-PCR was run on the TCR CDR3. MiXCR was run by TCRdb on the multiplex PCR reads, yielding one entry per CDR3 protein. The sample has around 350,000 distinct CDR3 sequences; 15% to 19% are singletons. This entry is derived from a study of T cells in Graves' hyperthyroidism and ophthalmopathy. The sequenced sample consisted of blood. The receptor was isolated from a woman aged 18-29 years with Graves' hyperthyroidism that later progressed to Graves' ophthalmopathy.

The CDR3 DNA follows: TGTGCCAGCTCACCCCCGAATCAGGGGAAGTCCGAGACCCAGTACTTC. Translated: CASSPPNQGKSETQYF. V gene TRBV18 combines with J gene TRBJ2-5, with D possibly TRBD1 on 6 matching bases. This CDR3 is built from 16 residues. V was pared by 3 bases and J by 5 bases, with 19 bases between. Germline loops: CDR1 KGHSH, CDR2 LQKENI.